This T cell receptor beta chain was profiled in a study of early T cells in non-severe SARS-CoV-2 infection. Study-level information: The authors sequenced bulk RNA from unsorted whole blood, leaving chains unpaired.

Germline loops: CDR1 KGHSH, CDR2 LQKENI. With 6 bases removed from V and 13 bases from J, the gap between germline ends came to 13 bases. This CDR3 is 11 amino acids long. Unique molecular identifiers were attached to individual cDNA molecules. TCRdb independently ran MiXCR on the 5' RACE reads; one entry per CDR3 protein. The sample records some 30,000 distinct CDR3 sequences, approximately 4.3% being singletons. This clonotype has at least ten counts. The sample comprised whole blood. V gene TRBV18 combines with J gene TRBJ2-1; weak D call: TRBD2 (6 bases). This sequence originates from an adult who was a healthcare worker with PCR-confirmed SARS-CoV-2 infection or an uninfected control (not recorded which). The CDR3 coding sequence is TGTGCCAGCTCCCGACTAGTTCTTCAGTTCTTC. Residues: CASSRLVLQFF.